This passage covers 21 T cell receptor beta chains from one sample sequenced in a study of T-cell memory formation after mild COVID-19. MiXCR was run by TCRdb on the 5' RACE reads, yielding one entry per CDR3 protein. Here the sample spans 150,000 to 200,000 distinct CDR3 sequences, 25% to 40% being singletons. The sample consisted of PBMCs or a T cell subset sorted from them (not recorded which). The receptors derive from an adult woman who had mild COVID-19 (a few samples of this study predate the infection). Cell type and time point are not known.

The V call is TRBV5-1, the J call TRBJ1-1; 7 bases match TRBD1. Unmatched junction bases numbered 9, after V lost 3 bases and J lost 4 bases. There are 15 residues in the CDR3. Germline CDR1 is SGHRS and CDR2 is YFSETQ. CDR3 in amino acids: CASSSRGRGGTEAFF. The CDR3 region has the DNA TGCGCCAGCAGCTCGAGGGGGCGCGGGGGCACTGAAGCTTTCTTT.

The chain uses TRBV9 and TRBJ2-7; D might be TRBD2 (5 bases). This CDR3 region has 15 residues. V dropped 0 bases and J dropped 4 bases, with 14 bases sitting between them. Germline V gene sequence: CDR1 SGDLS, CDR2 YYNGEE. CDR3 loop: CASSVGGQSRYEQYF. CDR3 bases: TGTGCCAGCAGCGTAGGAGGGCAGAGCAGGTACGAGCAGTACTTC. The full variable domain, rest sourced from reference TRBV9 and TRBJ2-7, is DSGVTQTPKHLITATGQRVTLRCSPRSGDLSVYWYQQSLDQGLQFLIQYYNGEERAKGNILERFSAQQFPDLHSELNLSSLELGDSALYFCASSVGGQSRYEQYFGPGTRLTVT.

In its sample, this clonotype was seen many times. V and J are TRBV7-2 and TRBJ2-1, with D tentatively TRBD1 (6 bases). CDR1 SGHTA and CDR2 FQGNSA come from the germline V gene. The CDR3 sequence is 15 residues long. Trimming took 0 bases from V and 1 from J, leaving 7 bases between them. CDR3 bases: TGTGCCAGCAGCTTAGCCCAGGGGTCCTACAATGAGCAGTTCTTC. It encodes CASSLAQGSYNEQFF.

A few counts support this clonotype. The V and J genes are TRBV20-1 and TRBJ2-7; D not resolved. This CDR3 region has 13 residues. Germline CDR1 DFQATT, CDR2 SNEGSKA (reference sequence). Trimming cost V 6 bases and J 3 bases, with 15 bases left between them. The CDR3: CSASRYSDYEQYF. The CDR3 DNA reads TGCAGTGCAAGCAGGTATAGTGACTACGAGCAGTACTTC.

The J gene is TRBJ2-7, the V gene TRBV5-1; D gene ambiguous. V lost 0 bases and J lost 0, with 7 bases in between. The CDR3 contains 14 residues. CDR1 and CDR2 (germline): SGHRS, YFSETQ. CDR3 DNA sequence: TGCGCCAGCAGCTTGGACATGTACTCCTACGAGCAGTACTTC. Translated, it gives CASSLDMYSYEQYF. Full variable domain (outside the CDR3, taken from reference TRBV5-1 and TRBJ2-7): KAGVTQTPRYLIKTRGQQVTLSCSPISGHRSVSWYQQTPGQGLQFLFEYFSETQRNKGNFPGRFSGRQFSNSRSEMNVSTLELGDSALYLCASSLDMYSYEQYFGPGTRLTVT.

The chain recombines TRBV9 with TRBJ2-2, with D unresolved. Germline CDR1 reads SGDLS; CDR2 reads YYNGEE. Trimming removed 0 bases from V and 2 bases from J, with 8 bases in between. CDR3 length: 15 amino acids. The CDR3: CASSVEPVNTGELFF. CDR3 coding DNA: TGTGCCAGCAGCGTAGAACCGGTCAACACCGGGGAGCTGTTTTTT.

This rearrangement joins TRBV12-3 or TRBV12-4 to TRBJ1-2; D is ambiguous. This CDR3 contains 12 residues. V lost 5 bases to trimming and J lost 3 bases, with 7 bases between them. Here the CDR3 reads CASSRVDYGYTF. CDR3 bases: TGTGCCAGCAGTAGGGTTGACTATGGCTACACCTTC.

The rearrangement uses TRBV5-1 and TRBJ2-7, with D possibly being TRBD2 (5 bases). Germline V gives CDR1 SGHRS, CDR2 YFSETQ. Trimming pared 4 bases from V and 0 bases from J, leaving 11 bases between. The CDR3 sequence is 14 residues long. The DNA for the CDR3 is TGCGCCAGCAGCGAGGGCGTGATCTCCTACGAGCAGTACTTC. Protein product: CASSEGVISYEQYF.

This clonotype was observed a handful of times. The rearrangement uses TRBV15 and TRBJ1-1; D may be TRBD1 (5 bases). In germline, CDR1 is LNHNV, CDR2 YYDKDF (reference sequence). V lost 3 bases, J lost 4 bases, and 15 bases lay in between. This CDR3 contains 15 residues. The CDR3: CATSRALGATTEAFF. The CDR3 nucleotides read TGTGCCACCAGCAGGGCCCTAGGGGCGACCACTGAAGCTTTCTTT.

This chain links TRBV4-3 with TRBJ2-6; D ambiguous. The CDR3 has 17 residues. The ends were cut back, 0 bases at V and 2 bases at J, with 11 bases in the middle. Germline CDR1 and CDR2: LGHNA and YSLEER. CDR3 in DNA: TGCGCCAGCAGCCAAGATATAAGAAGGGCTGGGGCCAACGTCCTGACTTTC. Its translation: CASSQDIRRAGANVLTF.

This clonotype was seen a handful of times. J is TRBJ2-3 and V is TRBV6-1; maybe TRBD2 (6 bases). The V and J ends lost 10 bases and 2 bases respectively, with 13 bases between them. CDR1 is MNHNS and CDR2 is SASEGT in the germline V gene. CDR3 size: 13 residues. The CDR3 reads CATSAGSTDTQYF. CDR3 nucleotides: TGTGCCACGTCAGCGGGCTCCACAGATACGCAGTATTTT.

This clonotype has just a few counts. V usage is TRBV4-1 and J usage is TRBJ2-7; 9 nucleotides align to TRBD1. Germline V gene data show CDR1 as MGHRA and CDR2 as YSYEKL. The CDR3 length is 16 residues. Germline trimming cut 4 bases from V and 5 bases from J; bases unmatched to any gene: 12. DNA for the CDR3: TGCGCCAGCAGCCTCCCCGGGGGACAGGGAGGGAACGAGCAGTACTTC. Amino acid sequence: CASSLPGGQGGNEQYF.

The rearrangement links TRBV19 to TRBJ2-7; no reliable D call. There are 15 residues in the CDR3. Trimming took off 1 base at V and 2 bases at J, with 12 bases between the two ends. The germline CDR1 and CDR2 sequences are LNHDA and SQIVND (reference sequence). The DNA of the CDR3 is TGTGCCAGTAGTATAGTCTGGCAGGAAACCTACGAGCAGTACTTC. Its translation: CASSIVWQETYEQYF.

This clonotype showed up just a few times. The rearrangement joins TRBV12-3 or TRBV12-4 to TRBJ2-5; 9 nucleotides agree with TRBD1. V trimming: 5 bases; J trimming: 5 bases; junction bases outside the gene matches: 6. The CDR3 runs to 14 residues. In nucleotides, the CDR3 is TGTGCCAGCAGTCCGACAGGGGGGCGGGAGACCCAGTACTTC. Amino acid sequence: CASSPTGGRETQYF.

CDR3 in DNA: TGTGCTACAGGACAGGGGAACACAGATACGCAGTATTTT. This gives the protein CATGQGNTDTQYF. This chain links TRBV12-5 with TRBJ2-3; 9 nucleotides line up with TRBD1. CDR1 is LGHNT and CDR2 is FRNRAP in the germline V gene. Trimming took 10 bases from V and 2 from J; bases not matched to a gene: 4. The length of the CDR3 is 13 residues.

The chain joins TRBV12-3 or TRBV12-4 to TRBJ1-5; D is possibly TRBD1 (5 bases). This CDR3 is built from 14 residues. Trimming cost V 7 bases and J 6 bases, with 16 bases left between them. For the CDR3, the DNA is TGTGCCAGCAATACTGGGGGTGAAGGTCAGCCCCAGCATTTT. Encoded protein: CASNTGGEGQPQHF.

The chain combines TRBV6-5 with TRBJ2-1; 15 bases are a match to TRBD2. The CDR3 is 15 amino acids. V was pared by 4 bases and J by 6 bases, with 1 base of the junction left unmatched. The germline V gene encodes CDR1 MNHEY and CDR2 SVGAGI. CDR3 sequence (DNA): TGTGCCAGCAGTTGGACTAGCGGGAGGGCCAATGAGCAGTTCTTC. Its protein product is CASSWTSGRANEQFF.

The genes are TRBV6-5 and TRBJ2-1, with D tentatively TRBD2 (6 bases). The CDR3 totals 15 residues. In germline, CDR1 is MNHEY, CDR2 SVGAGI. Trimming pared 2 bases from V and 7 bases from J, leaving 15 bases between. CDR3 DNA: TGTGCCAGCAGTTACGAGGGCGGGGCGGGGAATGAGCAGTTCTTC. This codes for CASSYEGGAGNEQFF.

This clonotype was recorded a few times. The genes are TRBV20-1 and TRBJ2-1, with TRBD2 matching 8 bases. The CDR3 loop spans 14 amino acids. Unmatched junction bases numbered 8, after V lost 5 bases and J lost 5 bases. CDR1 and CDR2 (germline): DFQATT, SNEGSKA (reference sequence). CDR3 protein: CSAPRASGHNEQFF. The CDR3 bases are TGCAGTGCTCCGCGGGCTAGCGGGCACAATGAGCAGTTCTTC.

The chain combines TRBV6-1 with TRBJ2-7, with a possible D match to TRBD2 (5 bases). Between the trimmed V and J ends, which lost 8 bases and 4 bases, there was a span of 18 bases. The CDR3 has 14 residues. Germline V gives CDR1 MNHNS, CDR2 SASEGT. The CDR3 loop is CASQSGLGVYEQYF. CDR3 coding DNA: TGTGCCAGCCAAAGCGGTCTTGGGGTTTACGAGCAGTACTTC.

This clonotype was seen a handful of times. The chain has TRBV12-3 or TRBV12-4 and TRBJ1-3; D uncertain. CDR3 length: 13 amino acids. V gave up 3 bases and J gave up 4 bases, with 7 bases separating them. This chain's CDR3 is CASSFPVGNTIYF. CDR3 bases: TGTGCCAGCAGTTTTCCGGTCGGAAACACCATATATTTT.